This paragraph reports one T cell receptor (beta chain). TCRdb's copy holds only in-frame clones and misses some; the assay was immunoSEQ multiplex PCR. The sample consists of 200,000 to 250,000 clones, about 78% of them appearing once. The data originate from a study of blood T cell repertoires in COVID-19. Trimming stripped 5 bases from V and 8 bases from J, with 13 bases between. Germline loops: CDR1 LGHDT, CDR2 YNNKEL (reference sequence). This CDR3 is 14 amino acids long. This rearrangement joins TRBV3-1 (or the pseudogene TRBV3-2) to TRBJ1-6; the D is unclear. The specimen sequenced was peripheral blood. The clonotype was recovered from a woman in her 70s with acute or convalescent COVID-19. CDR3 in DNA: TGTGCCAGCAGCTCCCCAAGTTACTATTCACCCCTCCACTTT. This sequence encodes CASSSPSYYSPLHF.